This T cell receptor beta chain was documented in a study of cytomegalovirus exposure and HLA in healthy donors. About the study: There were fewer than 500 genotyped donors. Of these, about 81% fell in the genetic ancestry cluster associated with self-reported Caucasian donors.

Study findings and constraints: Analyzed later, association rates of TCRs varied across HLA loci, with DRB1 most and HLA-C fewest. Per a prior analysis, the majority of TCR beta V segments were productive roughly 90% or roughly 30% of the time.

Though nominally healthy at sampling, donors likely had unrecorded immune exposures. This clone was detected once. Its antigen is not known. In the same sample, other DNA sequences code for this CDR3. The V gene's germline CDR1 is SQVTM and CDR2 ANQGSEA. The length of the CDR3 is 12 residues. With 4 bases removed from V and 7 bases from J, the gap between germline ends came to 11 bases. The primer mix had 60 Vbeta and 13 Jbeta primers. Measured with immunoSEQ multiplex PCR; TCRdb has only the in-frame clones, and not every one. The repertoire holds some 160,000 clones, with approximately 80% as singletons.

The V call is TRBV29-1, the J call TRBJ1-5, with D possibly TRBD1 on 5 matching bases. The sequence was collected from a woman aged 18 to 35 in good health and CMV-seronegative. What was sequenced was PBMCs. CDR3 in DNA: TGCAGCGTTGCAGGGCAAGGCCAGCCCCAGCATTTT. This translates into CSVAGQGQPQHF.